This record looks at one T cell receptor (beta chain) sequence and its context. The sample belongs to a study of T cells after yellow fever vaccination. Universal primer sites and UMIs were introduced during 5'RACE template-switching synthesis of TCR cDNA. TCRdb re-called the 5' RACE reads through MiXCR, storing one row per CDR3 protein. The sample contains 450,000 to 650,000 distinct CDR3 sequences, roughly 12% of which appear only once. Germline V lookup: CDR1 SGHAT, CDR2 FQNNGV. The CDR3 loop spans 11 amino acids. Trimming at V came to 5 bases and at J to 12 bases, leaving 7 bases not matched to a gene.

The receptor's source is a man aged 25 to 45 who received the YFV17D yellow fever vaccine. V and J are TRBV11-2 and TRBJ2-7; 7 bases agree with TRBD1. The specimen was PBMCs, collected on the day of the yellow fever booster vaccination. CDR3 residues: CASSQGTVLYF. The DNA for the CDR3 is TGTGCCAGCAGCCAAGGGACAGTTTTGTACTTC.